This T cell receptor beta chain was sequenced during a study of cytomegalovirus exposure and HLA in healthy donors (dated by TCRdb to about 2017). Context from the whole study: According to an earlier analysis of 450 to 650 of the donors, about 179 million T cells yielded 100 million or so unique TCR beta sequences and around 280 Gb of sequence data. Approximately 310 gigabases of sequencing data and tens of millions of unique TCR sequences were included in an early release covering several hundred HLA-typed donors. Among the roughly 400 genotyped donors, about 85% belonged to the genetic ancestry cluster associated with self-reported Caucasian donors. The study aimed to test whether signatures of past pathogen exposure could be identified by cataloging public T cell receptors. The study profiled the T cell repertoires of more than 500 subjects by immunosequencing and related them to cytomegalovirus serostatus. Besides the first cohort of around 670 subjects, a separate validation cohort made up of 120 or so different subjects was used. High-throughput TCR immunosequencing, statistical association of individual TCRs with disease status, and machine learning were combined to predict cytomegalovirus infection status. A later analysis re-analyzed previously published TCR beta repertoires from 600 to 850 donors and added high-resolution HLA genotyping to study TCR occurrence patterns. Rather than drawing on any new phenotypic data, the later analysis identified candidate immune exposures from TCR beta sequences and the way those sequences occurred across donors. To decide whether each TCR beta V gene segment behaved as functional or pseudogenic, an earlier analysis of some 600 of the donors relied on high-throughput TCR beta sequencing. Donor age, sex, ethnicity and CMV serostatus were compiled alongside the repertoire data. A later genetic analysis took genome-wide SNP genotypes for about three fifths of the 666 donors and used that subset as a discovery cohort. All discovery cohort repertoires had been generated on a single sequencing platform. HLA typing included class I and class II loci at four-digit resolution. Typing coverage varied by locus: about 629-640 donors for A, B, C, DRB1 and DQB1; approximately 500 for DQA1; about 570 for DPA1; approximately 470 for DPB1. A few DR-DQ haplotypes were handled as single units for association and clustering because linkage in the cohort was strong. Across 300 to 400 genotyped donors of the cohort, an average of roughly 250,000 unique TCR beta nucleotide sequences per donor were sequenced, and approximately 19% of those sequences were non-productive. General conclusions and limits of the study: According to a later analysis, parvovirus B19, influenza, CMV and Epstein-Barr virus appeared linked to several top co-occurrence clusters. The authors suggested that the approach could potentially be generalized to other disease states and immunological phenotypes. Most TCR sequences were seen in very few donors, while some public TCRs were found in many individuals. Correlated functional status among segregating V segments might reflect linkage disequilibrium, but an unknown experimental factor could not be ruled out. This cohort had only TCR beta chains sequenced, and the lack of alpha or paired-chain data limited which features could be detected. According to a later analysis, most CMV-associated TCR beta chains appeared to be HLA-restricted, and the HLA associations seemed to be driven largely by CMV exposure. In a later analysis, HLA-associated TCR beta chains showed more clonal expansion and lower generation probabilities than non-associated chains that were equally common. CMV serostatus was the only immune exposure information available for the cohort. When HLA alleles, especially DR and DQ, strongly co-occurred, TCR associations were difficult to assign to individual alleles. Some IMGT-functional V segments, including TRBV6-2 and TRBV6-3, could not be told apart with the 87-base-pair reads, so those segments were excluded. An association between a missense DCLRE1C variant and V-gene and J-gene trimming of TCR beta chains was found in a later genetic analysis and replicated in an independent cohort. The earlier analysis of 587 of the donors excluded approximately 15 rarely observed V segments, including chromosome 9 orphons, because counts were too low. A cluster of highly shared sequence variants was judged likely to be a technical artifact of the sequencing pipeline. A total of some 180 TCR beta chains were listed by the study as associated with cytomegalovirus. Presence/absence analyses assumed roughly uniform sequencing depth across donors, an assumption that may not hold. In both the original and validation cohorts, the classifier was reported to diagnose cytomegalovirus status with high specificity and sensitivity. A few of the identified cytomegalovirus-associated TCR beta chains were confirmed in vitro to be specific for cytomegalovirus antigens. Because some donors lacked HLA typing at each locus, the association tests relied only on the typed subset. According to a later genetic analysis, donors in an Asian-associated ancestry cluster had fewer N-insertions in productive TCRs than the approximately 700-donor mean. In an earlier analysis of fewer than 700 of the donors, most TCR beta V segments appeared in productive rearrangements about 90% or about 30% of the time, broadly matching IMGT annotations. A further reported finding was that TCR beta sequences accurately predicted the HLA-A and HLA-B alleles for most subjects in the first cohort. Specific HLA alleles were associated with 18,000 or so TCR beta sequences at a false discovery rate of 0.05 in a later analysis. In a later analysis, the rate of TCR association differed among HLA loci, with DRB1 alleles having the most associated TCRs and HLA-C alleles having the fewest.

In the germline V gene (reference sequence), CDR1 corresponds to SEHNR and CDR2 to FQNEAQ. V is cut by 1 base and J by 3 bases, and the space between the germline ends is 16 bases. Counted from cysteine to phenylalanine, this CDR3 has 17 amino acids. Kept here is only the CDR3 DNA, which spans 51 bases and is read in frame from base 1. The cohort consisted of fewer than 700 healthy bone marrow donors. At the time of sampling, every cohort member was nominally healthy, though immune exposures that went unrecorded were likely present. The donor tested CMV seronegative and was one of the 352 seronegative cohort members. Each donor provided a peripheral blood sample, and peripheral blood mononuclear cells were used for TCR beta sequencing. Genomic DNA was extracted from the blood cell samples with the Qiagen DNeasy Blood Extraction Kit. Library prep was done by the immunoSEQ multiplex PCR assay. For the multiplex PCR, a mixture combining 60 forward primers for TCR Vbeta segments and 13 reverse primers for TCR Jbeta segments was used. A multiplex PCR assay on genomic DNA amplified the CDR3 region of rearranged TCR beta genes. The Illumina HiSeq System was used to sequence the amplified TCR beta libraries as 87-base-pair reads. For the original study's pipeline: In a later analysis, some 80 million unique TCR beta chains were counted across the 666 repertoires, and around 10 million of these chains were shared by at least two donors. A nearest-neighbor algorithm error-corrected the raw reads and collapsed the reads into unique sequences, merging closely related sequences to remove PCR and sequencing errors. CDR3 sequences were aligned to IMGT reference sequences to assign V, D and J gene segments. Each retained sequence needed at least a six-nucleotide match to both a V gene segment and a J gene segment. A rearrangement was called productive if the CDR3 had no stop codons and remained in frame with V and J, and every other rearrangement was called non-productive. CDR3 was defined by IMGT convention, running from the second conserved V-encoded cysteine to the conserved J-encoded phenylalanine. Sequences without an unambiguous match to a single V gene segment were excluded from the earlier analysis of about 600 of the donors. In an earlier analysis of a few hundred of the donors, V segments were called functional above 56.7% productive rearrangements and were called segregating when the between-donor standard deviation exceeded 5%. A statistical classification framework was developed to diagnose cytomegalovirus status using the catalog of TCR beta chain sequences. V and J gene assignment, in a later analysis, came from comparing TCR nucleotide sequences with IMGT/GENE-DB human TR gene sequences. Using the TCRdist pipeline, a later analysis assigned CDR3 sequences along with most-parsimonious VDJ recombination scenarios. In a later analysis, each TCR beta chain was defined by its CDR3 amino acid sequence together with its V-gene family, and reads without a unique V-gene family were excluded. A later analysis removed over 500 highly shared, low-generation-probability nucleotide sequences to deal with suspected cross-contamination and a sequencing artifact. In a later analysis, a clonal expansion index for each public chain was calculated from normalized within-repertoire ranks of inferred template counts. In a later analysis, generation probabilities were computed using a VDJ recombination model fitted to out-of-frame rearrangements, and the results were checked against IGoR. A later analysis scored TCR-TCR, TCR-HLA and TCR-CMV co-occurrence with hypergeometric tests, applying a repertoire-size bias correction to TCR pairs. To estimate false discovery rates, a later analysis permuted the HLA or CMV assignments 20 times. In a later analysis, co-occurring TCRs were grouped using DBSCAN, and TCRdist sequence similarity was added for clustering within HLA-allele-positive subsets. Repertoires with fewer than 30,000 or more than 120,000 public chains were left out of co-occurrence clustering, as were about five repertoires with anomalous nucleotide sharing. TCRdb carries this immuneACCESS record with in-frame sequences only. Its versions omit some clonotypes, under half of them owing to an unresolved V gene in the studies checked, with the rest unexplained. Clone size and V and J calls were adopted from that table, with D and trimming inferred from the DNA. The sample includes about 130,000 clones, with around 75% observed a single time. The top ten clones comprise about 3.4% of the sample.

Remarks on this clone: Its antigen specificity is not known. No clone much larger than this one lies a single base away; base qualities are absent.

The sequenced sample consisted of PBMCs. The sequence was collected from a man aged 30-40 years in good health and CMV-seronegative. The chain employs TRBV7-9 and TRBJ1-5; the D gene is perhaps TRBD1, from 5 matching bases. The CDR3: CASSLEFAGILNQPQHF. The nucleotides are TGTGCCAGCAGCTTAGAATTCGCAGGGATTCTCAATCAGCCCCAGCATTTT.